The rows below give T cell receptor beta chains drawn from one sample of a study of radiation and T cells in renal cell carcinoma. Profiling relied on immunoSEQ multiplex PCR, and the TCRdb table lists in-frame clones only, not all of them. Of about 130,000 clones in the sample, around 80% are singletons; the top ten hold approximately 5%. The sequenced sample was blood, obtained from a patient whose treatment included radiotherapy and nephrectomy. These receptors originate from a man aged 50-59 years with renal cell carcinoma. CDR3s include the opening cysteine and the closing phenylalanine or tryptophan. The D gene is left open where the match is weak. Clone size, where shown, is once, few, many, or a class for clones that have expanded.

CDR3 DNA,CDR3 protein,D gene,J gene,V gene,clone size
TGTGCCAGTCGAAGTAGCAATCAGCCCCAGCATTTT,CASRSSNQPQHF,.,TRBJ1-5,TRBV19,few
TGTGCCAGCAGCTTAGGCTATAATTCACCCCTCCACTTT,CASSLGYNSPLHF,.,TRBJ1-6,TRBV7-2,once
TGTGCCAGCAGTTACTCGTGGGGAGTCTCCTACGAGCAGTACTTC,CASSYSWGVSYEQYF,.,TRBJ2-7,TRBV6-5,.
TGTGCCAGCAGCTCCGGACAGGGGGATCAGCCCCAGCATTTT,CASSSGQGDQPQHF,TRBD1,TRBJ1-5,TRBV13,few
TGTGCCAGCAGCCTAAGGTCCGGGGAGACCCAGTACTTC,CASSLRSGETQYF,.,TRBJ2-5,TRBV5-8,.
TGTGCCAGCAGCTTATCGGACGGCTCCTACGAGCAGTACTTC,CASSLSDGSYEQYF,.,TRBJ2-7,TRBV11-2,.
TGTGCCAGCAGCGCCAGTAACAGGCAGAACACTGAAGCTTTCTTT,CASSASNRQNTEAFF,.,TRBJ1-1,TRBV9,.
TGCAGCGTTGAAGCGCGTTCGGACAGGGGATCCTACGAGCAGTACTTC,CSVEARSDRGSYEQYF,TRBD1,TRBJ2-7,TRBV29-1,once
TGTGCCAGCAGCACGAACTACAGGAATGAGCAGTTCTTC,CASSTNYRNEQFF,.,TRBJ2-1,TRBV7-8,.
TGTGCCAGCAGTTGGATCAACAGGGGTGGCTACACCTTC,CASSWINRGGYTF,TRBD1,TRBJ1-2,TRBV5-8,.
TGTGCCAGCAGTTTGATCCCAGGGACAAGTGAGCAGTTCTTC,CASSLIPGTSEQFF,.,TRBJ2-1,TRBV6-5,.
TGTGCCAGCAGCTTAGATTTTGGACAGGGGGCTTCCTACGAGCAGTACTTC,CASSLDFGQGASYEQYF,TRBD1,TRBJ2-7,TRBV7-9,.
TGCGCCAGCAGTCACCAACCAATCCGGGACACAGCCTACGAGCAGTACTTC,CASSHQPIRDTAYEQYF,.,TRBJ2-7,TRBV23-1,.
TGTGCCAGCAGCCCGCGACGGGACAGTTACGAGCAGTACTTC,CASSPRRDSYEQYF,TRBD1,TRBJ2-7,TRBV6-5,.
TGTGCCAGCAGCGAAATCCCTAATTCACCCCTCCACTTT,CASSEIPNSPLHF,.,TRBJ1-6,TRBV2,few
TGTGCCAGCAGTTTATGGTTAGGCTACGAGACCCAGTACTTC,CASSLWLGYETQYF,.,TRBJ2-5,TRBV27,.
TGTGCCAGCAGTGGAGCCCGGGACAGCTTAAACCTGAACACTGAAGCTTTCTTT,CASSGARDSLNLNTEAFF,TRBD1,TRBJ1-1,TRBV6-1,.
TGTGCCAGCAGCACGGAAACTAGCGGGCCTGGGAATGAGCAGTTCTTC,CASSTETSGPGNEQFF,TRBD2,TRBJ2-1,TRBV5-6,.
TGTGCCAGTAGTCCGGGACGTACGATGAACACTGAAGCTTTCTTT,CASSPGRTMNTEAFF,.,TRBJ1-1,TRBV19,.
TGTGCCAGCAGTTTCGGGGTAGCTGGAAACACCATATATTTT,CASSFGVAGNTIYF,.,TRBJ1-3,TRBV6-5,.
TGTGCCAGCAGCTTACCGCAAGCGAACTATGGCTACACCTTC,CASSLPQANYGYTF,.,TRBJ1-2,TRBV6-6,.
TGTGCCAGCTACCTGATGGACGGGGAGCTGTTTTTT,CASYLMDGELFF,.,TRBJ2-2,TRBV2,.
TGTGCCAGTAGTGGGATCAATGAGCAGTTCTTC,CASSGINEQFF,.,TRBJ2-1,TRBV19,.
TGTGCCAGTAGTATACTCCCGACTAGCGGGAGGGCCGGCGAGCAGTTCTTC,CASSILPTSGRAGEQFF,TRBD2,TRBJ2-1,TRBV19,.
TGCGCCAGCAGCCAAGGGCTGGATTCACCCCTCCACTTT,CASSQGLDSPLHF,.,TRBJ1-6,TRBV4-3,few
TGTGCCAGCAGCTTATGGGGCGGCGAGCAGTTCTTC,CASSLWGGEQFF,.,TRBJ2-1,TRBV7-2,.
TGTGCCTGGGGCAAGAGGAGGAATCAGCCCCAGCATTTT,CAWGKRRNQPQHF,.,TRBJ1-5,TRBV30,many
TGTGCCAGCTCACCTCAGGGATCTAATCAGCCCCAGCATTTT,CASSPQGSNQPQHF,.,TRBJ1-5,TRBV18,few
TGTGCCAGCAGCTTTAGGGGTAACTATGGCTACACCTTC,CASSFRGNYGYTF,.,TRBJ1-2,TRBV7-2,few
TGTGCCAGCAGTTCCCGACAGAGCTACAATGAGCAGTTCTTC,CASSSRQSYNEQFF,.,TRBJ2-1,TRBV6-6,.
TGTGCCAGCTCGATGGCGGGGGCCACAGATACGCAGTATTTT,CASSMAGATDTQYF,.,TRBJ2-3,TRBV5-4,.
TGTGCCAGCAGTTTTCACGCCCTCCTTAGGGGGGTATACACCTTC,CASSFHALLRGVYTF,.,TRBJ1-2,TRBV28,.